Given below is one T cell receptor (beta chain) in context. This sample was taken from a study of blood T cell repertoires in COVID-19. This table comes from immunoSEQ multiplex PCR, and its TCRdb copy is limited to in-frame clones, with some not included. The sample includes around 140,000 clones, approximately 86% of them seen just once. The CDR3 runs 14 residues. Germline V gives CDR1 SGHNT, CDR2 YYREEE (reference sequence). Between the trimmed V and J ends, which lost 0 bases and 8 bases, there was a span of 14 bases. Material for sequencing was peripheral blood. V is TRBV5-4 and J is TRBJ1-2, with D hard to call. The sequence was obtained from a woman in her seventies with COVID-19, enrolled during active disease. CDR3 protein: CASSLVGAPGGYTF. The DNA for the CDR3 is TGTGCCAGCAGCTTGGTTGGCGCCCCGGGAGGCTACACCTTC.